Listed here are 17 T cell receptor beta chains from one sample, sequenced in a study of blood T cell repertoires in COVID-19. The table came from immunoSEQ multiplex PCR; TCRdb's copy has only in-frame clones and leaves some out. The sample has roughly 60,000 clones; 88% are singletons. The sequencing input was peripheral blood. Receptors were obtained from a man aged 50 to 59 with active COVID-19.

This clone was observed at least ten times. The rearrangement joins TRBV29-1 to TRBJ1-2; 9 positions agree with TRBD1. Germline loops: CDR1 SQVTM, CDR2 ANQGSEA. The CDR3 totals 14 residues. J gave up 5 bases and V 4 bases, and 8 bases lay outside the gene matches. The CDR3 loop reads CSVGDRVGLYGYTF. CDR3 bases: TGCAGCGTTGGGGACAGGGTAGGGTTGTATGGCTACACCTTC.

This rearrangement joins TRBV5-8 to TRBJ1-1; no clear D. The CDR3 consists of 11 residues. V lost 7 bases, J lost 6 bases, and 10 bases lay in between. Germline values: CDR1 SGHTS, CDR2 YDEGEE. The CDR3, as DNA: TGTGCCAGCGGGAGGAGGGCTGAAGCTTTCTTT. Its protein is CASGRRAEAFF.

The chain is built from TRBV2 and TRBJ1-2; 8 bases fit TRBD1. The germline V gene encodes CDR1 SNHLY and CDR2 FYNNEI. The CDR3 consists of 13 residues. V gave up 6 bases and J gave up 8 bases; unmatched junction bases: 8. The CDR3 protein is CASRARGPRGYTF. In nucleotides, the CDR3 is TGTGCCAGCAGGGCCAGGGGGCCGCGAGGCTACACCTTC.

This chain joins TRBV6-5 and TRBJ2-1; 7 bases are shared with TRBD1. There are 16 residues in the CDR3. V was clipped by 0 bases and J by 5 bases; unmatched bases: 7. Germline-derived CDR1 and CDR2 are MNHEY and SVGAGI. The CDR3 DNA follows: TGTGCCAGCAGTTACTCATCAGGGGGTTACAACAATGAGCAGTTCTTC. Its translation is CASSYSSGGYNNEQFF.

The chain uses TRBV9 and TRBJ2-5; the match to TRBD2 covers 8 bases. This CDR3 spans 16 amino acids. V shed 2 bases, J shed 2 bases, and the junction held 8 bases outside the gene matches. Germline values: CDR1 SGDLS, CDR2 YYNGEE. The CDR3 bases are TGTGCCAGCAGCGTTCGAGGACTAGCTTGGCAAGAGACCCAGTACTTC. It translates to CASSVRGLAWQETQYF.

This clone appeared once. The chain recombines TRBV7-6 with TRBJ2-3; TRBD2 aligns across 11 bases. Unmatched junction bases numbered 9, after V lost 2 bases and J lost 2 bases. The CDR3 is made up of 18 amino acids. The V gene's germline CDR1 is SGHVS and CDR2 FNYEAQ. The CDR3 reads CASSLKLAGAADTDTQYF. The DNA for the CDR3 is TGTGCCAGCAGCTTAAAACTAGCGGGGGCTGCGGACACAGATACGCAGTATTTT.

This clone was seen more than once but under ten times. This rearrangement joins TRBV7-2 to TRBJ2-1; 10 bases map to TRBD2. The V gene end was trimmed by 5 bases and the J gene end by 6 bases; junction bases not matched to a gene: 7. Germline V gene sequence: CDR1 SGHTA, CDR2 FQGNSA. This CDR3 is built from 15 residues. The DNA of the CDR3 is TGTGCCAGCAGCATACCCGGGACTAGCGCCAATGAGCAGTTCTTC. Its translation is CASSIPGTSANEQFF.

This chain uses TRBV15 with TRBJ1-6, with TRBD1 as a possible D gene (5 bases). CDR1 and CDR2 (germline): LNHNV, YYDKDF (reference sequence). Trimming stripped 5 bases from V and 0 bases from J, with 17 bases between. This CDR3 is 18 amino acids long. CDR3 residues: CATSQTWGGSSYNSPLHF. The DNA of the CDR3 is TGTGCCACCAGCCAGACTTGGGGCGGTAGCTCCTATAATTCACCCCTCCACTTT. The full variable domain, with the rest looked up from reference TRBV15 and TRBJ1-6, is DAMVIQNPRYQVTQFGKPVTLSCSQTLNHNVMYWYQQKSSQAPKLLFHYYDKDFNNEADTPDNFQSRRPNTSFCFLDIRSPGLGDTAMYLCATSQTWGGSSYNSPLHFGNGTRLTVT.

The V and J genes are TRBV14 and TRBJ1-1; D gene uncertain. V was cut by 0 bases and J by 3 bases, with 14 bases left in between. This CDR3 has 16 amino acids. The V gene's germline CDR1 is SGHDN and CDR2 FVKESK. CDR3 residues: CASSQEFEPEDTEAFF. In DNA, the CDR3 is TGTGCCAGCAGCCAAGAATTCGAACCGGAGGACACTGAAGCTTTCTTT.

CDR3 nucleotides: TGCGCCAGTGGCCCTCTAGGCGACGAGCAGTACTTC. It is translated as CASGPLGDEQYF. The genes are TRBV10-1 and TRBJ2-7; unclear D gene. The CDR3 extends over 12 amino acids. Germline assignment: CDR1 WNHNN and CDR2 SYGVQD (reference sequence). Between the trimmed V and J ends, which lost 9 bases and 5 bases, there was a span of 14 bases.

About this clone itself: Other DNA sequences in this sample translate to the same CDR3. The chain employs TRBV19 and TRBJ1-1, with 9 positions matching TRBD1. This CDR3 is built from 13 residues. Trimming took 6 bases from V and 3 from J; bases not matched to a gene: 2. Looked up from germline, CDR1 is LNHDA and CDR2 is SQIVND (reference sequence). CDR3 loop: CASSRQGDTEAFF. CDR3 nucleotide sequence: TGTGCCAGTAGCAGACAGGGGGACACTGAAGCTTTCTTT.

The chain links TRBV30 to TRBJ2-1; unclear D gene. The V and J ends lost 1 base and 2 bases respectively, with 6 bases between them. Per germline, CDR1 GTSNPN and CDR2 SVGIG (reference sequence). The CDR3 extends over 13 amino acids. CDR3 amino acids: CAWSASAYNEQFF. CDR3 DNA sequence: TGTGCCTGGAGTGCTTCAGCCTACAATGAGCAGTTCTTC. The full variable domain, rest sourced from reference TRBV30 and TRBJ2-1, is SQTIHQWPATLVQPVGSPLSLECTVEGTSNPNLYWYRQAAGRGLQLLFYSVGIGQISSEVPQNLSASRPQDRQFILSSKKLLLSDSGFYLCAWSASAYNEQFFGPGTRLTVL.

V gene TRBV11-2 combines with J gene TRBJ1-1; 8 bases align to TRBD1. The CDR3 is made up of 14 amino acids. The V and J ends lost 4 bases and 5 bases, in that order; junction bases with no gene match: 6. CDR1 and CDR2 (germline): SGHAT, FQNNGV. The CDR3 spells CASSYAGGRTEAFF. The CDR3 bases are TGTGCCAGCAGCTATGCAGGGGGCAGAACTGAAGCTTTCTTT.

The V gene is TRBV21-1, the J gene TRBJ2-1; the table gives TRBD1 as D, unverified against the DNA. TRBV21-1 corresponds to a pseudogene. The CDR3 runs 21 residues. CDR3 bases: TGTGCCAGCAGCAAAGAAGACATGGGACAGGGGGCGGATGGGTCCTACAATGAGCAGTTCTTC. Translation: CASSKEDMGQGADGSYNEQFF.

The chain has TRBV7-9 and TRBJ2-1; 13 bases align to TRBD2. The germline V gene has CDR1 SEHNR and CDR2 FQNEAQ (reference sequence). This CDR3 comprises 15 residues. After removal of 1 base from V and 7 bases from J, the junction contained 1 base not matched to a gene. The CDR3 bases are TGTGCCAGCAGCTTAGGGACTAGCGGGGGAAATGAGCAGTTCTTC. Protein sequence: CASSLGTSGGNEQFF. Complete variable domain (other parts from reference TRBV7-9 and TRBJ2-1): DTGVSQNPRHKITKRGQNVTFRCDPISEHNRLYWYRQTLGQGPEFLTYFQNEAQLEKSRLLSDRFSAERPKGSFSTLEIQRTEQGDSAMYLCASSLGTSGGNEQFFGPGTRLTVL.

This chain uses TRBV4-1 with TRBJ2-1, with a tentative D call TRBD2 (6 bases). With 3 bases removed from V and 0 bases from J, the gap between germline ends came to 15 bases. Germline loops: CDR1 MGHRA, CDR2 YSYEKL. The CDR3 consists of 17 residues. Here the CDR3 DNA reads TGCGCCAGCAGCCACCGTGATAGCGGCCTCTCCTACAATGAGCAGTTCTTC. It translates to CASSHRDSGLSYNEQFF.

The V and J genes are TRBV14 and TRBJ1-1; D remains ambiguous. The CDR3 runs to 16 residues. Germline lookup yields CDR1 SGHDN and CDR2 FVKESK. Trimming left V 0 bases short and J 1 base short, with 12 bases between. CDR3 nucleotides: TGTGCCAGCAGCCAAGATCTAGGCAGCGCGAACACTGAAGCTTTCTTT. Amino acids: CASSQDLGSANTEAFF. The whole variable domain, remainder taken from reference TRBV14 and TRBJ1-1, is EAGVTQFPSHSVIEKGQTVTLRCDPISGHDNLYWYRRVMGKEIKFLLHFVKESKQDESGMPNNRFLAERTGGTYSTLKVQPAELEDSGVYFCASSQDLGSANTEAFFGQGTRLTVV.